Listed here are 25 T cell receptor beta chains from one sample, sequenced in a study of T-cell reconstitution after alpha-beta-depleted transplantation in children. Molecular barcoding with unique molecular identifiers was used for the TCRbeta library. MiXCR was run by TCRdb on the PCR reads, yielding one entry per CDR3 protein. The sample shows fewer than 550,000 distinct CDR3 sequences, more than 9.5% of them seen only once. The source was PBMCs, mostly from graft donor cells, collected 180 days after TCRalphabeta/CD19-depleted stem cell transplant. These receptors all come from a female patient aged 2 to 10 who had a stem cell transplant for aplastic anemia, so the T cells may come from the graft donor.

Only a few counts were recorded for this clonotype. This CDR3 reads CASSLGSHSTDTQYF. The CDR3 coding sequence is TGCGCCAGCAGCTTGGGCAGCCACAGCACAGATACGCAGTATTTT. This sequence joins TRBV5-1 and TRBJ2-3; D is unresolved. This CDR3 contains 15 residues. Trimming took 0 bases from V and 0 from J, leaving 8 bases between them. Germline assignment: CDR1 SGHRS and CDR2 YFSETQ.

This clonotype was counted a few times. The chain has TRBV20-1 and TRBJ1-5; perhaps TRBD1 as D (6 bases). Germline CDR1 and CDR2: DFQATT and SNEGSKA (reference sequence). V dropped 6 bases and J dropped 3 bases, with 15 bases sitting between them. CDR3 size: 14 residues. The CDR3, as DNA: TGCAGTGCCCCACTCAGGGGCGCCAATCAGCCCCAGCATTTT. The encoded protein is CSAPLRGANQPQHF.

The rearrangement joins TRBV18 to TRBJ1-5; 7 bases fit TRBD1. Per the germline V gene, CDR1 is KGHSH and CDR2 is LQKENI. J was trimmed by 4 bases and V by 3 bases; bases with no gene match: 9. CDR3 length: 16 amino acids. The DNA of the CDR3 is TGTGCCAGCTCACCTCTCCCACAGGGGACAAATCAGCCCCAGCATTTT. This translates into CASSPLPQGTNQPQHF.

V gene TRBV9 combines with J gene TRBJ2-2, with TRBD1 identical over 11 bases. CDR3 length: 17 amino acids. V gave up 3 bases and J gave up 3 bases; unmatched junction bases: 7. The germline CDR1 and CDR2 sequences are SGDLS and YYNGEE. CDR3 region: CASSGVRDRGDTGELFF. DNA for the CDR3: TGTGCCAGCAGCGGAGTCCGGGACAGGGGGGACACCGGGGAGCTGTTTTTT.

The CDR3 protein is CSARDTGQIHEKLFF. The CDR3 DNA follows: TGCAGTGCTAGAGATACGGGACAGATACATGAAAAACTGTTTTTT. The rearrangement joins TRBV20-1 to TRBJ1-4; 7 bases line up with TRBD1. Per germline, CDR1 DFQATT and CDR2 SNEGSKA (reference sequence). V lost 0 bases, J lost 6 bases, and 7 bases stayed unmatched. This CDR3 comprises 15 residues.

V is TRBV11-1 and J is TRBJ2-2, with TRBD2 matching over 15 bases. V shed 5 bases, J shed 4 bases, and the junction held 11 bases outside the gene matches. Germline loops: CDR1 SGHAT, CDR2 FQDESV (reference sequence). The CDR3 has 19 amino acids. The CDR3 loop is CASSTVGLAGGPGTGELFF. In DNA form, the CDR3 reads TGTGCCAGCAGCACCGTCGGACTAGCGGGAGGGCCTGGCACCGGGGAGCTGTTTTTT.

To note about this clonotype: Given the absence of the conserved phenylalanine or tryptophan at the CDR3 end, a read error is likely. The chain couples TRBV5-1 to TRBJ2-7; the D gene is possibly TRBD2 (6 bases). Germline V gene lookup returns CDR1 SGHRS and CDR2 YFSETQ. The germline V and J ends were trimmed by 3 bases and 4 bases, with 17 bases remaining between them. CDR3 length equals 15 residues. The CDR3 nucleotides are TGCGCCAGCAGCTCGGCACGGGCAGGGAGGTACGAGCAGTACTTG. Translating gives CASSSARAGRYEQYL.

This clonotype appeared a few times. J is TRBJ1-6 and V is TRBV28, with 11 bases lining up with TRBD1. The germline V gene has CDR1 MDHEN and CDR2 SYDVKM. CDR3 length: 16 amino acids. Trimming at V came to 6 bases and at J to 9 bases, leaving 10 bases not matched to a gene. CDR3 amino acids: CASSRTPGTGGSPLHF. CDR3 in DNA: TGTGCCAGCAGCCGCACACCCGGGACAGGGGGTTCACCCCTCCACTTT.

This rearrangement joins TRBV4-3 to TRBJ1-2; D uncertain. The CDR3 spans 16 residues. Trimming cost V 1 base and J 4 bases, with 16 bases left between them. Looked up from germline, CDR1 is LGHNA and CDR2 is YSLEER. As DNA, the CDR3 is TGCGCCAGCAGCCAAGTTCAACTAACAGTGAGCTATGGCTACACCTTC. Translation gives CASSQVQLTVSYGYTF.

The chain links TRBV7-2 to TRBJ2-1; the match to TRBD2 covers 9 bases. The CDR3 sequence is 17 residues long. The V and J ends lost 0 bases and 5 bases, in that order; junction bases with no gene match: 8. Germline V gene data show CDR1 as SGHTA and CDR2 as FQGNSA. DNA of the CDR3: TGTGCCAGCAGCTTAGCGTGGCTAGCGGGATGGGACAATGAGCAGTTCTTC. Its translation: CASSLAWLAGWDNEQFF.

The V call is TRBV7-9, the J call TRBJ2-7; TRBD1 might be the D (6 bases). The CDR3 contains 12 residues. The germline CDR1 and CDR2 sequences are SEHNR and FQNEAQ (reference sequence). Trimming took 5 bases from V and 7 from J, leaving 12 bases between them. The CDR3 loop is CASSHSRGEQYV. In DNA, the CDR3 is TGTGCCAGCAGCCACAGCAGGGGAGAGCAGTACGTC.

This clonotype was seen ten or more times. The CDR3 loop reads CAIGQDRGTNEQFF. The DNA for the CDR3 is TGTGCCATCGGACAGGACAGGGGAACCAATGAGCAGTTCTTC. The chain links TRBV10-3 to TRBJ2-1; 9 nucleotides agree with TRBD1. The CDR3 has 14 residues. The germline gives CDR1 ENHRY, CDR2 SYGVKD. The ends lost 8 bases at V and 6 bases at J; junction bases unmatched: 8.

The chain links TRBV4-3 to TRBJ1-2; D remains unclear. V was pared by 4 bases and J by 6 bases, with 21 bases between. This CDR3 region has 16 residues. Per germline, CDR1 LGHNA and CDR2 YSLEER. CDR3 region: CASSPPRAVGLDGYTF. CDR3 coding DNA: TGCGCCAGCAGCCCACCTAGGGCTGTGGGGTTGGATGGCTACACCTTC.

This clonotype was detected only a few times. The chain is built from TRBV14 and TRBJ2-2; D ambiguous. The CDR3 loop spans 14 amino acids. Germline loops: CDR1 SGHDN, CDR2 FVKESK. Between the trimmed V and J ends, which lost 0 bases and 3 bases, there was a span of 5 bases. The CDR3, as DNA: TGTGCCAGCAGCCAAGAGGCACACACCGGGGAGCTGTTTTTT. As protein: CASSQEAHTGELFF.

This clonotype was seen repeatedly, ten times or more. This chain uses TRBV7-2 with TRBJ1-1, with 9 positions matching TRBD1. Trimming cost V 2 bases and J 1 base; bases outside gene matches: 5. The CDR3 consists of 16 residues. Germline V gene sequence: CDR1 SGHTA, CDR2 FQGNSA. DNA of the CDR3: TGTGCCAGCAGCTTACGCCTGGGACAGGGGAACACTGAAGCTTTCTTT. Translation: CASSLRLGQGNTEAFF.

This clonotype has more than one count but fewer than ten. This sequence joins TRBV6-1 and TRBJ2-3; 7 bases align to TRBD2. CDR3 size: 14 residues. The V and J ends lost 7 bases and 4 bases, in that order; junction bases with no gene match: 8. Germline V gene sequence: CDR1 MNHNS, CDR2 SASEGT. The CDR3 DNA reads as TGTGCCAGCAATAGCGGGCTTACCTCAGATACGCAGTATTTT. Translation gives CASNSGLTSDTQYF.

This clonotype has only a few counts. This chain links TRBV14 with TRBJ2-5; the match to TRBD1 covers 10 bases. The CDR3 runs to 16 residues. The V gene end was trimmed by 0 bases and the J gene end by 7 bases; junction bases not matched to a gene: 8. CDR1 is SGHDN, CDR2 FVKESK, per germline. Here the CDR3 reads CASSQDKRTGGGTQYF. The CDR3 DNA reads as TGTGCCAGCAGCCAAGATAAACGGACAGGGGGGGGGACCCAGTACTTC.

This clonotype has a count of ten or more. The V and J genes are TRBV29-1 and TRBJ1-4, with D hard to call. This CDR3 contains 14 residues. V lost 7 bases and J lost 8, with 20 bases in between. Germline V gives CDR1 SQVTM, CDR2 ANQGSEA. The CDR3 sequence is CSAPGLSNREKLFF. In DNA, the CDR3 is TGCAGCGCTCCTGGGCTATCTAATCGGGAAAAACTGTTTTTT.

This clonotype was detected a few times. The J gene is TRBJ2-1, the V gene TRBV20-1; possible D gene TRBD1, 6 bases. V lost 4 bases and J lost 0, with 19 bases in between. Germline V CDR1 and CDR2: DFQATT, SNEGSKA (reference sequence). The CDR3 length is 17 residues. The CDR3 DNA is TGCAGTGCTATAAGGGACATAGGGGGAATCTCCTACAATGAGCAGTTCTTC. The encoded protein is CSAIRDIGGISYNEQFF.

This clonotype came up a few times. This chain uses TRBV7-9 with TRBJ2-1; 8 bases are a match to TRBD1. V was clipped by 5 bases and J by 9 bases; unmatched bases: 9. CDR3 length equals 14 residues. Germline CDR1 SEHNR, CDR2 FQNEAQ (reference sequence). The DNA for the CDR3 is TGTGCCAGCAGCCCGCCCCAGGGGGCAAGTGAGCAGTTCTTC. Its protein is CASSPPQGASEQFF. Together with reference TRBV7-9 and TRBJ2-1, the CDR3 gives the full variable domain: DTGVSQNPRHKITKRGQNVTFRCDPISEHNRLYWYRQTLGQGPEFLTYFQNEAQLEKSRLLSDRFSAERPKGSFSTLEIQRTEQGDSAMYLCASSPPQGASEQFFGPGTRLTVL.

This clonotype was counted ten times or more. For the CDR3, the DNA is TGTGCCAGCAGTCTGGGACAGGGGTCCTCCTACGAGCAGTACGTC. Residues: CASSLGQGSSYEQYV. The chain is built from TRBV12-3 or TRBV12-4 and TRBJ2-7; 10 nucleotides match TRBD1. After removal of 5 bases from V and 0 bases from J, the junction contained 4 bases not matched to a gene. This CDR3 spans 15 amino acids.

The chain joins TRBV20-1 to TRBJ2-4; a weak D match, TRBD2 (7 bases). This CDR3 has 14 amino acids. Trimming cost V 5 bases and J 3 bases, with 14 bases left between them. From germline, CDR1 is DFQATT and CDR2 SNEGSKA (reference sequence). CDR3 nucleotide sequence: TGCAGTGCTGGGGGGAGGGGGGGCAAAAACATTCAGTACTTC. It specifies CSAGGRGGKNIQYF.

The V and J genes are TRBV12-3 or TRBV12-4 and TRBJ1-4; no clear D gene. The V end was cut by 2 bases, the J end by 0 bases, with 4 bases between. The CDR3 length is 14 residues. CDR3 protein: CASSLQPTNEKLFF. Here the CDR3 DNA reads TGTGCCAGCAGTTTACAGCCAACTAATGAAAAACTGTTTTTT.

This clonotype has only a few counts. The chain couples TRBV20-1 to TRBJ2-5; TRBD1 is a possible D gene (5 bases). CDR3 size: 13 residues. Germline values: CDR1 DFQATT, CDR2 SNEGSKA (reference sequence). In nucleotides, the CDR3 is TGCAGCCTCGCAGGGCCCACACGGGAGACCCAGTACTTC. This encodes CSLAGPTRETQYF.

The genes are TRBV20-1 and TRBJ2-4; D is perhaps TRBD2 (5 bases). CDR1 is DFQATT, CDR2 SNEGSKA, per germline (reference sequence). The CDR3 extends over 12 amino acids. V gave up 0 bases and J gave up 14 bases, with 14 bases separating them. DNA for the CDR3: TGCAGTGCTAGAGATTCGCCGGGGATGGAGTACTTC. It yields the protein CSARDSPGMEYF.